Shown below are 24 T cell receptor beta chains from a single sample sequenced in a study of blood T cell repertoires in COVID-19. Profiling relied on immunoSEQ multiplex PCR, and the TCRdb table lists in-frame clones only, not all of them. The sample has about 120,000 clones, approximately 80% seen once; the top ten hold less than 8%. The sequencing sample was made of peripheral blood. The receptors were gathered from a man aged 65-85 years with active or convalescent COVID-19.

The rearrangement links TRBV6-1 to TRBJ2-4; 8 bases are a match to TRBD1. The CDR3 is 13 residues long. Germline CDR1 and CDR2: MNHNS and SASEGT. V lost 3 bases and J lost 9; bases outside the gene matches: 4. The CDR3 here is CASSDQGAGIQYF. Written as DNA, the CDR3 is TGTGCCAGCAGTGATCAGGGGGCCGGCATTCAGTACTTC.

The V gene is TRBV7-2, the J gene TRBJ1-1; 7 nucleotides match TRBD1. The CDR3 has 15 residues. From germline, CDR1 is SGHTA and CDR2 FQGNSA. J lost 3 bases, V lost 4 bases, and 8 bases had no gene match. CDR3 protein: CASSSFGQAYTEAFF. Here the CDR3 DNA reads TGTGCCAGCAGCTCTTTCGGACAGGCCTACACTGAAGCTTTCTTT.

V usage is TRBV19 and J usage is TRBJ2-3; TRBD2 matches 8 bases. This CDR3 is 14 amino acids long. From germline, CDR1 is LNHDA and CDR2 SQIVND (reference sequence). Trimming took 3 bases from V and 6 from J; bases not matched to a gene: 5. CDR3 amino acids: CASSMSGGWDTQYF. The CDR3 region has the DNA TGTGCCAGTAGTATGAGCGGGGGTTGGGATACGCAGTATTTT.

The V and J genes are TRBV7-2 and TRBJ2-3; TRBD1 agrees at 7 bases. J gave up 5 bases and V 2 bases, and 4 bases lay outside the gene matches. CDR1 and CDR2 (germline): SGHTA, FQGNSA. This CDR3 region has 14 residues. The CDR3 nucleotides read TGTGCCAGCAGCTTAACAGGGGCTGGAGATACGCAGTATTTT. Translation: CASSLTGAGDTQYF.

This clone occurred a few times. The CDR3 DNA is TGTGCCAGCAGCTCATACATTAACCGACCGGGACAGAAAACCTACGAGCAGTACTTC. Its protein is CASSSYINRPGQKTYEQYF. The chain couples TRBV5-6 to TRBJ2-7; the match to TRBD1 covers 7 bases. This CDR3 has 19 residues. With V trimmed by 3 bases and J by 2 bases, 20 bases remained unmatched. Germline CDR1 and CDR2: SGHDT and YYEEEE.

The genes are TRBV10-3 and TRBJ1-1, with D unclear. This CDR3 is built from 12 residues. Germline CDR1 ENHRY, CDR2 SYGVKD. Trimming removed 7 bases at V and 1 base at J, with 7 bases between. CDR3 bases: TGTGCCATCAAGGCGGCGAACACTGAAGCTTTCTTT. The encoded protein is CAIKAANTEAFF.

This sequence joins TRBV4-3 and TRBJ2-7; no clear D. This CDR3 is 13 amino acids long. Germline V gives CDR1 LGHNA, CDR2 YSLEER. The V end was cut by 0 bases, the J end by 0 bases, with 3 bases between. The CDR3 bases are TGCGCCAGCAGCCAAGACGTCTCCTACGAGCAGTACTTC. Residues: CASSQDVSYEQYF.

The chain links TRBV6-2 or TRBV6-3 to TRBJ2-7; weak D call: TRBD1 (6 bases). Per germline, CDR1 MNHEY and CDR2 SVGEGT. The CDR3 has 17 residues. Trimming pared 0 bases from V and 4 bases from J, leaving 19 bases between. In DNA, the CDR3 is TGTGCCAGCAGTTACTCCTCACAGGGTGGGGGAAAATACGAGCAGTACTTC. It yields the protein CASSYSSQGGGKYEQYF.

The chain uses TRBV6-5 and TRBJ2-1, with D possibly matching TRBD2 (6 bases). The CDR3 sequence is 15 residues long. Per germline, CDR1 MNHEY and CDR2 SVGAGI. V gave up 5 bases and J gave up 10 bases, with 21 bases separating them. In DNA form, the CDR3 reads TGTGCCAGCAGTCCGGGTCCGGGGGAACCGAAAGAGCAGTTCTTC. Protein sequence: CASSPGPGEPKEQFF.

The sample holds one count of this clone. Within the sample, other DNA sequences also encode this same CDR3. The CDR3 reads CASSLGQGSYEQYF. CDR3 in DNA: TGTGCCAGCAGCTTGGGTCAGGGCTCCTACGAGCAGTACTTC. This sequence joins TRBV5-4 and TRBJ2-7; perhaps TRBD1 as D (5 bases). Germline CDR1 is SGHNT and CDR2 is YYREEE (reference sequence). V lost 0 bases to trimming and J lost 0 bases, with 7 bases between them. This CDR3 has 14 amino acids.

The V and J genes are TRBV4-3 and TRBJ1-6; D uncertain. Germline V gene data show CDR1 as LGHNA and CDR2 as YSLEER. Trimming stripped 0 bases from V and 10 bases from J, with 13 bases between. The CDR3 totals 15 residues. CDR3 region: CASSQEEGRGSPLHF. The CDR3 region has the DNA TGCGCCAGCAGCCAAGAAGAAGGGAGAGGGTCACCCCTCCACTTT.

The chain uses TRBV11-1 and TRBJ2-1; 8 nucleotides align to TRBD2. There are 16 residues in the CDR3. The germline CDR1 and CDR2 sequences are SGHAT and FQDESV (reference sequence). V gave up 0 bases and J gave up 5 bases; unmatched junction bases: 6. The DNA for the CDR3 is TGTGCCAGCAGCTTAGCGATTAGCGGGAATCACAATGAGCAGTTCTTC. Encoded protein: CASSLAISGNHNEQFF.

The chain links TRBV30 to TRBJ1-1; maybe TRBD1 (6 bases). The CDR3 covers 14 residues. The V gene's germline CDR1 is GTSNPN and CDR2 SVGIG (reference sequence). V dropped 0 bases and J dropped 5 bases, with 13 bases sitting between them. CDR3 sequence (DNA): TGTGCCTGGAGTGTGGGCAGGGGATCGACTGAAGCTTTCTTT. This codes for CAWSVGRGSTEAFF.

Judged by abundance, this clone is large. The chain has TRBV12-5 and TRBJ2-1, with D hard to call. Looked up from germline, CDR1 is LGHNT and CDR2 is FRNRAP. The CDR3 is 9 amino acids. The V end was cut by 3 bases, the J end by 14 bases, with 5 bases between. This CDR3 is CASGFPEFF. For the CDR3, the DNA is TGTGCTAGTGGTTTCCCGGAGTTCTTC.

The chain combines TRBV7-2 with TRBJ2-7, with a weak D call TRBD1 (6 bases). Germline CDR1 SGHTA, CDR2 FQGNSA. The CDR3 loop spans 14 amino acids. Trimming took off 10 bases at V and 3 bases at J, with 19 bases between the two ends. The CDR3 region is CATGENRDRYEQYF. In DNA form, the CDR3 reads TGTGCCACCGGTGAAAACAGGGATCGCTACGAGCAGTACTTC. Combining the CDR3 with reference TRBV7-2 and TRBJ2-7 gives the whole variable domain GAGVSQSPSNKVTEKGKDVELRCDPISGHTALYWYRQSLGQGLEFLIYFQGNSAPDKSGLPSDRFSAERTGGSVSTLTIQRTQQEDSAVYLCATGENRDRYEQYFGPGTRLTVT.

This chain joins TRBV7-9 and TRBJ1-2; weak D call: TRBD1 (6 bases). This CDR3 contains 12 residues. The V and J ends lost 6 bases and 4 bases respectively, with 9 bases between them. CDR1 SEHNR and CDR2 FQNEAQ come from the germline V gene (reference sequence). CDR3 sequence reads: CASSPQGYGYTF. The DNA for the CDR3 is TGTGCCAGCAGTCCACAGGGCTATGGCTACACCTTC.

This chain joins TRBV6-5 and TRBJ1-1, with D uncertain. Germline loops: CDR1 MNHEY, CDR2 SVGAGI. The CDR3 totals 13 residues. The V and J ends lost 6 bases and 1 base respectively, with 9 bases between them. For the CDR3, the DNA is TGTGCCAGCAGGTTCCAGTCGAACACTGAAGCTTTCTTT. Amino acids: CASRFQSNTEAFF.

The CDR3 reads CASSLTGLAGGGDTQYF. CDR3 DNA: TGTGCCAGCAGCTTAACTGGACTAGCGGGAGGCGGAGATACGCAGTATTTT. The chain joins TRBV7-2 to TRBJ2-3; TRBD2 matches 14 bases. This CDR3 spans 17 amino acids. V was clipped by 2 bases and J by 5 bases; unmatched bases: 6. CDR1 SGHTA and CDR2 FQGNSA come from the germline V gene.

This clone was seen a single time. The chain joins TRBV5-1 to TRBJ1-1; no definite D call. This CDR3 has 15 amino acids. CDR1 and CDR2 (germline): SGHRS, YFSETQ. V gave up 1 base and J gave up 6 bases, with 16 bases separating them. CDR3 amino acids: CASSLSREVWAEAFF. In DNA form, the CDR3 reads TGCGCCAGCAGCTTGAGTCGGGAGGTTTGGGCTGAAGCTTTCTTT.

The rearrangement uses TRBV5-1 and TRBJ1-4; D uncertain. Germline CDR1 is SGHRS and CDR2 is YFSETQ. Trimming pared 0 bases from V and 8 bases from J, leaving 14 bases between. The length of the CDR3 is 15 residues. CDR3 nucleotide sequence: TGCGCCAGCAGCTTGGCCGTGGGGAGGACGGAAAAACTGTTTTTT. Translated: CASSLAVGRTEKLFF.

The genes are TRBV7-2 and TRBJ2-3; TRBD2 is a possible D gene (6 bases). Germline CDR1 SGHTA, CDR2 FQGNSA. CDR3 length equals 13 residues. Between the trimmed V and J ends, which lost 10 bases and 0 bases, there was a span of 11 bases. DNA of the CDR3: TGTGCCACCGGGACTGGAAGCACAGATACGCAGTATTTT. It encodes CATGTGSTDTQYF.

The chain links TRBV3-1 (or the pseudogene TRBV3-2) to TRBJ2-1; 7 nucleotides match TRBD1. This CDR3 has 14 amino acids. The junction had 11 bases not matched to a gene; V was cut back by 5 bases and J by 10 bases. CDR1 and CDR2 from the germline V gene are LGHDT and YNNKEL (reference sequence). The CDR3 reads CASSGGRGKVEQFF. Written as DNA, the CDR3 is TGTGCCAGCAGCGGGGGCAGGGGGAAGGTGGAGCAGTTCTTC.

This clone has a count of ten or more. V and J are TRBV6-5 and TRBJ2-2, with TRBD2 identical over 9 bases. After removal of 2 bases from V and 4 bases from J, the junction contained 2 bases not matched to a gene. This CDR3 contains 15 residues. The germline V gene encodes CDR1 MNHEY and CDR2 SVGAGI. The chain's CDR3 is CASSYAGGVTGELFF. The CDR3, as DNA: TGTGCCAGCAGTTACGCGGGAGGGGTCACCGGGGAGCTGTTTTTT.

This rearrangement joins TRBV6-2 or TRBV6-3 to TRBJ2-3; TRBD2 might be the D (5 bases). Germline assignment: CDR1 MNHEY and CDR2 SVGEGT. The CDR3 length is 13 residues. V shed 5 bases and J shed 1 base, with 7 bases lying between them. The CDR3 is CASSDGGTDTQYF. CDR3 DNA sequence: TGTGCCAGCAGTGACGGGGGCACAGATACGCAGTATTTT.